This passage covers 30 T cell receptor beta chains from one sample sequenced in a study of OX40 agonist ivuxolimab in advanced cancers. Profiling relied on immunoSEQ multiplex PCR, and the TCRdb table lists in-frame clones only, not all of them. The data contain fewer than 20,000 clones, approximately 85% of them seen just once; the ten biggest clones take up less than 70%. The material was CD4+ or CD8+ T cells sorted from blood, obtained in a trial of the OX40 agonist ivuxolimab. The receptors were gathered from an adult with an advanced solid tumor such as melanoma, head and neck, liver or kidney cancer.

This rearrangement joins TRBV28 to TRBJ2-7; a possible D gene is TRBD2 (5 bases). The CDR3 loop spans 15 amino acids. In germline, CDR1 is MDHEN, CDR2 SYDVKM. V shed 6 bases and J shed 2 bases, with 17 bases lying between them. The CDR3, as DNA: TGTGCCAGCAGCCCTATAGACCGGGAAACCTACGAGCAGTACTTC. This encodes CASSPIDRETYEQYF.

CDR3 coding DNA: TGCGCCAGCAGGGTAGGACTAGATTACGAGCAGTACTTC. Residues: CASRVGLDYEQYF. This chain uses TRBV10-2 with TRBJ2-7; 7 bases agree with TRBD2. V was clipped by 6 bases and J by 4 bases; unmatched bases: 6. The CDR3 sequence is 13 residues long. Germline CDR1 is WSHSY and CDR2 is SAAADI.

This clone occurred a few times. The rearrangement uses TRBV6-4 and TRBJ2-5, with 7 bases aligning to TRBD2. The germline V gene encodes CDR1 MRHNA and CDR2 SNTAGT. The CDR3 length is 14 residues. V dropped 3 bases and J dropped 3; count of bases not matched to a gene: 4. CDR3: CASSERGGEETQYF. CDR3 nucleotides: TGTGCCAGCAGTGAAAGGGGAGGGGAAGAGACCCAGTACTTC.

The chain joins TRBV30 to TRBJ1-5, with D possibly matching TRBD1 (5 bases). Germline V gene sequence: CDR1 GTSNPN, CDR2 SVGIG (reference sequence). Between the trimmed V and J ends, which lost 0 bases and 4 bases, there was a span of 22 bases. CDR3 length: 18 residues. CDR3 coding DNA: TGTGCCTGGAGTGTAGGCATCGGTGTGGGGCTTGCGAATCAGCCCCAGCATTTT. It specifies CAWSVGIGVGLANQPQHF.

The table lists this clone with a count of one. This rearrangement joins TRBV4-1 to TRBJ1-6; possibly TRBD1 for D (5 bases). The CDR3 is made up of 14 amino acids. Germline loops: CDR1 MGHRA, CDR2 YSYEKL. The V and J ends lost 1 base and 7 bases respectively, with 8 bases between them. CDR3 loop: CASSQVGQNSPLHF. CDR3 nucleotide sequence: TGCGCCAGCAGCCAAGTAGGACAAAATTCACCCCTCCACTTT.

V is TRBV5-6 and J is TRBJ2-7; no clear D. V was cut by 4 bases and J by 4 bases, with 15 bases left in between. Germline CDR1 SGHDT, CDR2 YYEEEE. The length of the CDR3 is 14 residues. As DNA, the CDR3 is TGTGCCAGCAGCGCCTCGGAGCGAGGATACGAGCAGTACTTC. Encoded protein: CASSASERGYEQYF.

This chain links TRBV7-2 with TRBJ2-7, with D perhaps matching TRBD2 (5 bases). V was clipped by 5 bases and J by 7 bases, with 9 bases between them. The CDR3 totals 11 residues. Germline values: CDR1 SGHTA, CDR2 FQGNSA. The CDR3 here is CASSQWEEQYF. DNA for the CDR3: TGTGCCAGCAGCCAGTGGGAGGAGCAGTACTTC.

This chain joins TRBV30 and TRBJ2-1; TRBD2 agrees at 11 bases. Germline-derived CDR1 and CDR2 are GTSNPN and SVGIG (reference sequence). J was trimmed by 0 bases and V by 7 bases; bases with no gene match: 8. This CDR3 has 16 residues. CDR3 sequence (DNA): TGTGCCTTAGATTCGACTAGCGGGAACTCCTACAATGAGCAGTTCTTC. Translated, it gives CALDSTSGNSYNEQFF.

The CDR3 DNA sequence: TGTGCCAGCAGCTTAGTCCTAGCGCCCCTCAATGAGCAGTTCTTC. It codes for CASSLVLAPLNEQFF. The chain has TRBV11-1 and TRBJ2-1, with a weak D call TRBD2 (6 bases). Trimming pared 1 base from V and 6 bases from J, leaving 13 bases between. Per the germline V gene, CDR1 is SGHAT and CDR2 is FQDESV (reference sequence). This CDR3 has 15 residues.

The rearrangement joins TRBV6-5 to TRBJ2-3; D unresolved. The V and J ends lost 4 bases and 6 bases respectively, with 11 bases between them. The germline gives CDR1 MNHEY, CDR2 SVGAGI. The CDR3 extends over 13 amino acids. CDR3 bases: TGTGCCAGCAGTTCGAGGACCAGGGATACGCAGTATTTT. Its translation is CASSSRTRDTQYF.

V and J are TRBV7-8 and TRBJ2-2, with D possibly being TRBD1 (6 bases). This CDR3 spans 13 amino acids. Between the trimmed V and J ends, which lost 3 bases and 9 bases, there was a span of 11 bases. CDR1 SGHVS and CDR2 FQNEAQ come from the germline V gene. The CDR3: CASSFGQGWELFF. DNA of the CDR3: TGTGCCAGCAGCTTCGGGCAGGGGTGGGAGCTGTTTTTT.

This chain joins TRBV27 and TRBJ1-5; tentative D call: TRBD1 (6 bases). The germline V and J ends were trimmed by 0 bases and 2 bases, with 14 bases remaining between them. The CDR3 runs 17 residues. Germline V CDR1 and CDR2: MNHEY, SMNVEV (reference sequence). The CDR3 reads CASSLSWDTIGNQPQHF. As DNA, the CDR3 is TGTGCCAGCAGTTTATCGTGGGACACGATAGGCAATCAGCCCCAGCATTTT.

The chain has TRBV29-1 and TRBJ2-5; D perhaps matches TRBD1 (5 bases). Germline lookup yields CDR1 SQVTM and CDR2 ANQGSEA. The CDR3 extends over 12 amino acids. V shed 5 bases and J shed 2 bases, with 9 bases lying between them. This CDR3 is CSVRQTQETQYF. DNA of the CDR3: TGCAGCGTTCGACAGACGCAAGAGACCCAGTACTTC.

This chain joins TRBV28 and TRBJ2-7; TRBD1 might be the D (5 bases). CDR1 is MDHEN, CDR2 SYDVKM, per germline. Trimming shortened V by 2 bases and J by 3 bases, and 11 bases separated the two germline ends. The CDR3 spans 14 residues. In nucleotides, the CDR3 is TGTGCCAGCAGTTTAGAGGCAGGGTTCTACGAGCAGTACTTC. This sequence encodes CASSLEAGFYEQYF. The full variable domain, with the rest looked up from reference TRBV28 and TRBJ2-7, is DVKVTQSSRYLVKRTGEKVFLECVQDMDHENMFWYRQDPGLGLRLIYFSYDVKMKEKGDIPEGYSVSREKKERFSLILESASTNQTSMYLCASSLEAGFYEQYFGPGTRLTVT.

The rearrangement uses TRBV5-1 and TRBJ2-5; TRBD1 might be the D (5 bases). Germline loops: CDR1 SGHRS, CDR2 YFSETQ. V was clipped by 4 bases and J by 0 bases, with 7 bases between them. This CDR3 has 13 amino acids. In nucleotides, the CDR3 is TGCGCCAGCAGCCCGGACAACCAAGAGACCCAGTACTTC. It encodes CASSPDNQETQYF.

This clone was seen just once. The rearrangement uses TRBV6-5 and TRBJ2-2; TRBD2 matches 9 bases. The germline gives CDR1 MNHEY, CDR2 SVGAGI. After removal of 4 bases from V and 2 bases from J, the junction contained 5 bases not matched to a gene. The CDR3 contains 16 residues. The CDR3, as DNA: TGTGCCAGCAGTTCTGGACTAGCGATTAACACCGGGGAGCTGTTTTTT. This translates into CASSSGLAINTGELFF.

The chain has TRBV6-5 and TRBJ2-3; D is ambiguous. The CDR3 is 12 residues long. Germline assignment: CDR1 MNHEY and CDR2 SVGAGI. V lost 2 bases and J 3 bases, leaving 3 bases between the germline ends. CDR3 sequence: CASSYGTDTQYF. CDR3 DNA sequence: TGTGCCAGCAGTTACGGGACAGATACGCAGTATTTT.

This CDR3 reads CATREDGYSGNTIYF. The DNA of the CDR3 is TGTGCCACACGCGAGGACGGCTACTCTGGAAACACCATATATTTT. The chain uses TRBV2 and TRBJ1-3; D call uncertain. The CDR3 consists of 15 residues. Germline V CDR1 and CDR2: SNHLY, FYNNEI. The V end was cut by 10 bases, the J end by 0 bases, with 16 bases between.

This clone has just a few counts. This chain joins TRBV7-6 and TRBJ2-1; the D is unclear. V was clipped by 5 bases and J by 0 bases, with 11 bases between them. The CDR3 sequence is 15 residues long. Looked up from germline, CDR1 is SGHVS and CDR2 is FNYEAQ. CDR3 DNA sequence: TGTGCCAGCAGCCCGATTAGCAGCTCCTACAATGAGCAGTTCTTC. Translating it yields CASSPISSSYNEQFF.

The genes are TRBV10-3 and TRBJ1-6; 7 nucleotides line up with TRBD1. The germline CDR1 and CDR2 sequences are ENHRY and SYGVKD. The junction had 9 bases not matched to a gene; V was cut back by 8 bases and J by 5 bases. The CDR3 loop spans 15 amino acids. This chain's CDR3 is CAIGGQDPNNSPLHF. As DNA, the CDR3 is TGTGCCATCGGTGGACAGGACCCTAATAATTCACCCCTCCACTTT.

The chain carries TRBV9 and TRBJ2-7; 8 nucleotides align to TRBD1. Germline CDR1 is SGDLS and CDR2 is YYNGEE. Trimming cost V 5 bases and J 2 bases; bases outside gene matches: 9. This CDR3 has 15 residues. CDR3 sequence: CASSEGGQAAYEQYF. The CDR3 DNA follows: TGTGCCAGCAGTGAGGGGGGACAGGCCGCCTACGAGCAGTACTTC.

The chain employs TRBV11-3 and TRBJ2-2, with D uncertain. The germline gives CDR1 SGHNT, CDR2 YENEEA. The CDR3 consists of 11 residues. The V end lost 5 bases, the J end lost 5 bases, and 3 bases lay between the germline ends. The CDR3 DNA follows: TGTGCCAGCAGCGATACCGGGGAGCTGTTTTTT. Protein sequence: CASSDTGELFF. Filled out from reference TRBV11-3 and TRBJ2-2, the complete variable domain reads EAGVVQSPRYKIIEKKQPVAFWCNPISGHNTLYWYLQNLGQGPELLIRYENEEAVDDSQLPKDRFSAERLKGVDSTLKIQPAELGDSAVYLCASSDTGELFFGEGSRLTVL.

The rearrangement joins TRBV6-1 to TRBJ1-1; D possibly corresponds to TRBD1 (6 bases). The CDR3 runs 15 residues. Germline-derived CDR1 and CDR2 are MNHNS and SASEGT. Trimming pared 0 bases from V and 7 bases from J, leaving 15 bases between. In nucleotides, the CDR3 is TGTGCCAGCAGTGAAGCAACTGGGGGCAGGAATGAAGCTTTCTTT. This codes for CASSEATGGRNEAFF.

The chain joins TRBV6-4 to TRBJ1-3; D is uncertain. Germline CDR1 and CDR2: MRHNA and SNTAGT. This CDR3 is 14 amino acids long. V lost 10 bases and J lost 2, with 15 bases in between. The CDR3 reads CAIHISPPGNTIYF. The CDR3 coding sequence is TGTGCCATCCACATTAGCCCTCCTGGAAACACCATATATTTT.

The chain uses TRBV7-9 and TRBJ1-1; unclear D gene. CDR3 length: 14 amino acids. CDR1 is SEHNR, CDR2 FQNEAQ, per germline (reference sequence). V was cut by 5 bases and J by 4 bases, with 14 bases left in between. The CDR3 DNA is TGTGCCAGCAGCCCCATGGGGTTGGGCACTGAAGCTTTCTTT. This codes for CASSPMGLGTEAFF.

The CDR3: CASSLAGGPLQETQYF. CDR3 nucleotides: TGTGCCAGCAGCTTAGCGGGGGGGCCCCTCCAAGAGACCCAGTACTTC. The chain is built from TRBV7-9 and TRBJ2-5; possibly TRBD2 for D (7 bases). V was clipped by 0 bases and J by 1 base, with 12 bases between them. Germline CDR1 SEHNR, CDR2 FQNEAQ (reference sequence). The CDR3 length is 16 residues.

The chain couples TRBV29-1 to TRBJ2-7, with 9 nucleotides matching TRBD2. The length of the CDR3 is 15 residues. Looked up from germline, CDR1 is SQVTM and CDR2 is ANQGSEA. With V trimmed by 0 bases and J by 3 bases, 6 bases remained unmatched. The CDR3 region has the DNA TGCAGCGTTGAAGACGAGACTAGCGGAAGCTACGAGCAGTACTTC. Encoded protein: CSVEDETSGSYEQYF.

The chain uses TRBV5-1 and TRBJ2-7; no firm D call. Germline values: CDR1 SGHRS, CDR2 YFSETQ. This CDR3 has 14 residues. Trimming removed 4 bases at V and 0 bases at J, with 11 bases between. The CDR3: CASSVTPSSYEQYF. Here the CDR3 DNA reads TGCGCCAGCAGCGTGACTCCGAGCTCCTACGAGCAGTACTTC. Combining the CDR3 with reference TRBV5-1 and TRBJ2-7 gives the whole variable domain KAGVTQTPRYLIKTRGQQVTLSCSPISGHRSVSWYQQTPGQGLQFLFEYFSETQRNKGNFPGRFSGRQFSNSRSEMNVSTLELGDSALYLCASSVTPSSYEQYFGPGTRLTVT.

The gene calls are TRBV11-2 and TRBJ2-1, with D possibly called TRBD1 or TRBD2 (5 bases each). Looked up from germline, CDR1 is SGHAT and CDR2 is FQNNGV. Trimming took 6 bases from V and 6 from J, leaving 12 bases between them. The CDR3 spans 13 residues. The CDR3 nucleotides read TGTGCCAGCAGTCCGGGACCCATCAATGAGCAGTTCTTC. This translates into CASSPGPINEQFF.

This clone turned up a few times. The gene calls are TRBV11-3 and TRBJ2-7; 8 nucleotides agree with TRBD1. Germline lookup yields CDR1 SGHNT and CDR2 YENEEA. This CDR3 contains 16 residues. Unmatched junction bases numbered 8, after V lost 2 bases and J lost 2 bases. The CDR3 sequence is CASSLLQGVRTYEQYF. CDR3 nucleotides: TGTGCCAGCAGCTTACTACAGGGGGTTAGAACCTACGAGCAGTACTTC.